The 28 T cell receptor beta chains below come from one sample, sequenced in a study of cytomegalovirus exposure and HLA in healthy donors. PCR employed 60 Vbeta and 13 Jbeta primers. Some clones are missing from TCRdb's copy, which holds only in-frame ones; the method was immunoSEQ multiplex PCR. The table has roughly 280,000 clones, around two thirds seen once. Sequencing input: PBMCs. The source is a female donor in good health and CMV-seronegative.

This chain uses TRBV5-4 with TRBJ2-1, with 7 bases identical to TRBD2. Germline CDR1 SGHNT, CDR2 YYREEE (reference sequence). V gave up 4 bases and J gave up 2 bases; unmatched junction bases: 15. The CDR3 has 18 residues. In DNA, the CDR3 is TGTGCCAGCAGCCGAAGGTATGGCGGGAGTCTTACCTACAATGAGCAGTTCTTC. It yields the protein CASSRRYGGSLTYNEQFF.

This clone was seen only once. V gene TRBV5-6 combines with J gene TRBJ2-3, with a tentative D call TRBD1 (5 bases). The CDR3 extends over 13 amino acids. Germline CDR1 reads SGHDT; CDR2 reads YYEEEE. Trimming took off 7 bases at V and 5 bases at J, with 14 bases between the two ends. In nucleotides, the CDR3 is TGTGCCAGCCTACTCCTTAGGGGAGATACGCAGTATTTT. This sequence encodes CASLLLRGDTQYF.

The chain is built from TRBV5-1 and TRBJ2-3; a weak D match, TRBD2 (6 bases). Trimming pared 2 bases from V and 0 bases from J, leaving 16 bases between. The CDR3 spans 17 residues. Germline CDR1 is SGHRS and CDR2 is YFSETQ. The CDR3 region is CASSFLMSGRSTDTQYF. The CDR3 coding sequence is TGCGCCAGCAGCTTCCTAATGAGCGGGCGTAGCACAGATACGCAGTATTTT.

DNA of the CDR3: TGTGCCAGCAGTTCCGGGACAGGGAAAAACACTGAAGCTTTCTTT. This gives the protein CASSSGTGKNTEAFF. This chain uses TRBV11-3 with TRBJ1-1; 9 positions match TRBD1. The CDR3 totals 15 residues. Trimming cost V 6 bases and J 2 bases; bases outside gene matches: 7. Germline lookup yields CDR1 SGHNT and CDR2 YENEEA.

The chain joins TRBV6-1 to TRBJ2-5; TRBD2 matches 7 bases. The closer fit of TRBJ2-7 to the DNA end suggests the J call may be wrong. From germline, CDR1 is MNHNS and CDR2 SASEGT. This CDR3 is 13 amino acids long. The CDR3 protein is CASTSALTYEQYF. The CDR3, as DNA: TGTGCCAGTACTAGCGCGCTTACCTACGAGCAGTACTTC.

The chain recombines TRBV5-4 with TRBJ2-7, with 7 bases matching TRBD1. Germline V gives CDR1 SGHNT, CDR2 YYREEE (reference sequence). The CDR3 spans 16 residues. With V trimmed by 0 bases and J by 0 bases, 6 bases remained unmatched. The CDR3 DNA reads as TGTGCCAGCAGCTTGGGTGTGAGACAGGGCTCCTACGAGCAGTACTTC. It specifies CASSLGVRQGSYEQYF.

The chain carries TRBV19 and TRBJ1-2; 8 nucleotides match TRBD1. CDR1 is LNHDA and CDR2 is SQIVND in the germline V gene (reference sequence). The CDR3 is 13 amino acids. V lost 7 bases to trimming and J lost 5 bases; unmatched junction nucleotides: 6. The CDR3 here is CASTGRQGYGYTF. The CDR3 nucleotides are TGTGCCAGTACGGGCAGACAGGGGTATGGCTACACCTTC.

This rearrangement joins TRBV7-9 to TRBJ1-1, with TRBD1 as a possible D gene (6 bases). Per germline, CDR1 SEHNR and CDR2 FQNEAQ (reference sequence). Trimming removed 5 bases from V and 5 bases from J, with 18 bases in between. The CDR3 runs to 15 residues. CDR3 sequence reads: CASSPRGQRGTEAFF. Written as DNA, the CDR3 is TGTGCCAGCAGCCCCCGTGGCCAGAGGGGGACTGAAGCTTTCTTT. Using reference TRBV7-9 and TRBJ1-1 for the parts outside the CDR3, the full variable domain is DTGVSQNPRHKITKRGQNVTFRCDPISEHNRLYWYRQTLGQGPEFLTYFQNEAQLEKSRLLSDRFSAERPKGSFSTLEIQRTEQGDSAMYLCASSPRGQRGTEAFFGQGTRLTVV.

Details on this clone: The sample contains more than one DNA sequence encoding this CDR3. CDR3 sequence reads: CASRASGSEFLETQYF. The CDR3 DNA follows: TGTGCCAGCCGGGCTAGCGGGAGTGAGTTCTTAGAGACCCAGTACTTC. The chain joins TRBV28 to TRBJ2-5, with 10 bases fitting TRBD2. Trimming took 8 bases from V and 4 from J; bases not matched to a gene: 13. Per the germline V gene, CDR1 is MDHEN and CDR2 is SYDVKM. This CDR3 spans 16 amino acids.

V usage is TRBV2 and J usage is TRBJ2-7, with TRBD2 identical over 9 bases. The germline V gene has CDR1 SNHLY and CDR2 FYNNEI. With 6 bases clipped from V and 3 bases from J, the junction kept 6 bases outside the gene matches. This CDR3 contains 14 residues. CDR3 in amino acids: CASRVETSGYEQYF. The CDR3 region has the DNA TGTGCCAGCAGGGTTGAGACTAGCGGCTACGAGCAGTACTTC.

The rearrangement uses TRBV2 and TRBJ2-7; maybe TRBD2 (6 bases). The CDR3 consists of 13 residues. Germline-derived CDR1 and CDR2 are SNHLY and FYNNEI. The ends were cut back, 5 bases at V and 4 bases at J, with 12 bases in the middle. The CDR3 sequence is CASSIPGGYEQYF. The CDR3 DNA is TGTGCCAGCAGTATTCCCGGGGGTTACGAGCAGTACTTC.

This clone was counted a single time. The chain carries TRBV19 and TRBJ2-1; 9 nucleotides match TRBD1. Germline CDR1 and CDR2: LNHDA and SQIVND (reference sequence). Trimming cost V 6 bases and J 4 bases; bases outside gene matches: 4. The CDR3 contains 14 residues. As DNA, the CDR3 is TGTGCCAGTAGCGGACAGGGGATATACAATGAGCAGTTCTTC. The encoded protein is CASSGQGIYNEQFF.

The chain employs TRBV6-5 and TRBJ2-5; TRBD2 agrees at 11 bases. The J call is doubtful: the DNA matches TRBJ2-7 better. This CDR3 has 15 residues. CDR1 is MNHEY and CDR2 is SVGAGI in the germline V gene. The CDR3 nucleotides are TGTGCCAGCAGTTGGGGTACTAGCGGGAGTTACGAGCAGTACTTC. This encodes CASSWGTSGSYEQYF.

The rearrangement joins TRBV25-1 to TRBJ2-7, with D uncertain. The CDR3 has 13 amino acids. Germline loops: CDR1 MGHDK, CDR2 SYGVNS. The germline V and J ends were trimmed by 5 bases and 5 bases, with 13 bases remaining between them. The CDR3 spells CASSHTMLHEQYF. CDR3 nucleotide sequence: TGTGCCAGCAGTCACACCATGCTCCACGAGCAGTACTTC.

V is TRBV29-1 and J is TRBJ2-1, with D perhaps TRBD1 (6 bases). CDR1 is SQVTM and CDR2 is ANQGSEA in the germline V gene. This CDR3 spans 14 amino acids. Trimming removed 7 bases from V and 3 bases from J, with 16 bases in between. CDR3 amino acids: CSALTGQLYNEQFF. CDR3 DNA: TGCAGCGCCCTGACAGGCCAGCTCTACAATGAGCAGTTCTTC.

CDR3 in DNA: TGTGCCAGCAGTCCCCTCGACGGACAGTTTCGCGTGACCCAGTACTTC. Translating it yields CASSPLDGQFRVTQYF. The rearrangement uses TRBV27 and TRBJ2-5; perhaps TRBD1 as D (6 bases). The V end lost 5 bases, the J end lost 7 bases, and 23 bases lay between the germline ends. This CDR3 spans 16 amino acids. Germline V CDR1 and CDR2: MNHEY, SMNVEV (reference sequence).

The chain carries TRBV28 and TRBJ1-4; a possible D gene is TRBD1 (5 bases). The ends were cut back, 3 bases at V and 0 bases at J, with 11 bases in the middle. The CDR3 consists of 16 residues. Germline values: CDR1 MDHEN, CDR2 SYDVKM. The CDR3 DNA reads TGTGCCAGCAGTTTGCGGGGGAGGGCAACTAATGAAAAACTGTTTTTT. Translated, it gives CASSLRGRATNEKLFF.

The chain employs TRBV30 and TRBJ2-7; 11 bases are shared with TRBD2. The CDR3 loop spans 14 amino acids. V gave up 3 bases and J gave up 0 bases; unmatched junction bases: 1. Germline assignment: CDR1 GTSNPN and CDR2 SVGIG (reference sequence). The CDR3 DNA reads TGTGCCTGGAGCCTAGCGGGGGGCTCCTACGAGCAGTACTTC. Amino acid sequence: CAWSLAGGSYEQYF.

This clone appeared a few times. CDR3 nucleotides: TGTGCCAGCAGTTACGAGACAGGGAGTGGAACCGGGGAGCTGTTTTTT. This encodes CASSYETGSGTGELFF. The chain links TRBV6-5 to TRBJ2-2, with 7 positions matching TRBD1. This CDR3 comprises 16 residues. V shed 2 bases, J shed 5 bases, and the junction held 8 bases outside the gene matches. Germline V gene data show CDR1 as MNHEY and CDR2 as SVGAGI.

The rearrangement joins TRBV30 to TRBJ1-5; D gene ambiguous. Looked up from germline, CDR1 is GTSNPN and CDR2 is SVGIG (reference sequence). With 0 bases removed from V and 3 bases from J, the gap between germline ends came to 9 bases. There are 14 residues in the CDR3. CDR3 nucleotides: TGTGCCTGGAGTGTACTCGGGATCAATCAGCCCCAGCATTTT. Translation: CAWSVLGINQPQHF.

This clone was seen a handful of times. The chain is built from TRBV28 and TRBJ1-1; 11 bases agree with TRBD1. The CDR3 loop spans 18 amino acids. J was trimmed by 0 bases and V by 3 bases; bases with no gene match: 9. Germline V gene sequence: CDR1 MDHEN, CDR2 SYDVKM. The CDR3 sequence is CASSLRTRDRGMNTEAFF. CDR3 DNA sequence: TGTGCCAGCAGTTTGCGCACCCGGGACAGGGGGATGAACACTGAAGCTTTCTTT.

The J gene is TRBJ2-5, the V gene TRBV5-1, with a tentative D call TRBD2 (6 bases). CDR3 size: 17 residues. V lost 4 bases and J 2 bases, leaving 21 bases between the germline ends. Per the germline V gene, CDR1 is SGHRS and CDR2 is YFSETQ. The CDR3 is CASSRVGGGPLQETQYF. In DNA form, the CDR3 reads TGCGCCAGCAGCCGAGTGGGGGGTGGACCGCTTCAAGAGACCCAGTACTTC.

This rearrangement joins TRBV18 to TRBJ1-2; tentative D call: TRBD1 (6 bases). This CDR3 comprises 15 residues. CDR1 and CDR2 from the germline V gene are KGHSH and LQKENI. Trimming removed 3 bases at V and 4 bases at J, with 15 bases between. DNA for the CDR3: TGTGCCAGCTCACCGAGACAGGAGCGCTTCTATGGCTACACCTTC. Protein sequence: CASSPRQERFYGYTF.

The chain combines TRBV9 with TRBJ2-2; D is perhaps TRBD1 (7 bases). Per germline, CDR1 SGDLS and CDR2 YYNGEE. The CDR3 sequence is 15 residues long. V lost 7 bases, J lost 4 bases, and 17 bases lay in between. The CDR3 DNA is TGTGCCAGCCAGGGGGGTTCGGTCCCCACCGGGGAGCTGTTTTTT. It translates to CASQGGSVPTGELFF.

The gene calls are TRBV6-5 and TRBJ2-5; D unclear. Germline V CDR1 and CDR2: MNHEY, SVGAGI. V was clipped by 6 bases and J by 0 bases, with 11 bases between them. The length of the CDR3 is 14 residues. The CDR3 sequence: CASSRQPHQETQYF. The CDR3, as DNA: TGTGCCAGCAGCCGACAACCCCACCAAGAGACCCAGTACTTC.

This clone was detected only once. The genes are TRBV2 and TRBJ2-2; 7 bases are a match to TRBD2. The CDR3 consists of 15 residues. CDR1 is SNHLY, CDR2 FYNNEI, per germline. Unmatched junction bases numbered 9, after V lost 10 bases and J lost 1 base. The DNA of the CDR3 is TGTGCCACCTCCGGGCCGGGGGGGAACACCGGGGAGCTGTTTTTT. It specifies CATSGPGGNTGELFF. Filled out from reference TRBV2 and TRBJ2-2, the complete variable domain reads EPEVTQTPSHQVTQMGQEVILRCVPISNHLYFYWYRQILGQKVEFLVSFYNNEISEKSEIFDDQFSVERPDGSNFTLKIRSTKLEDSAMYFCATSGPGGNTGELFFGEGSRLTVL.

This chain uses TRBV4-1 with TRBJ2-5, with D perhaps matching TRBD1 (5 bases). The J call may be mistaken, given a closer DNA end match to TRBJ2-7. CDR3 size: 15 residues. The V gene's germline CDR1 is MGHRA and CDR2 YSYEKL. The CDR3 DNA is TGCGCCAGCAGCCAAGCTCAGGGCACCTCCTACGAGCAGTACTTC. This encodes CASSQAQGTSYEQYF.

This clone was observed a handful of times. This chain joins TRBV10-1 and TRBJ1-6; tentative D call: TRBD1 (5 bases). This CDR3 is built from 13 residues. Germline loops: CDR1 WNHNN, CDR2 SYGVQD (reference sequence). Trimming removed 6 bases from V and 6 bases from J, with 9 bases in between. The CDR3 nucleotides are TGCGCCAGCAGCGTCGGGGGTAATTCACCCCTCCACTTT. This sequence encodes CASSVGGNSPLHF.